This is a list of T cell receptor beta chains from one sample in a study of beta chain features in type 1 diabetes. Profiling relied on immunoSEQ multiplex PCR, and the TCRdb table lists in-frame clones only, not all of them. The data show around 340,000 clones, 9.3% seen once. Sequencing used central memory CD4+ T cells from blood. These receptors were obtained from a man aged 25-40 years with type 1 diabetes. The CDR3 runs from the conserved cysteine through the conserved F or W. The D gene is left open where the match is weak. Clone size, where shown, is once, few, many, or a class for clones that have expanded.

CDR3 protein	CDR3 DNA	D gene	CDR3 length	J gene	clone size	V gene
CASSPTPGAGEQYF	TGTGCCAGCTCACCCACACCAGGGGCAGGGGAGCAGTACTTC	NA	14	TRBJ2-5	NA	TRBV18
CAWRTRTRRSYNEQFF	TGTGCCTGGAGGACAAGGACCCGCCGGTCCTACAATGAGCAGTTCTTC	NA	16	TRBJ2-1	NA	TRBV30
CASSLTGGDSYEQYF	TGTGCCAGCAGCTTGACAGGGGGCGATAGCTACGAGCAGTACTTC	TRBD1	15	TRBJ2-7	many	TRBV5-5
CASSKAAAGSNQPQHF	TGTGCCAGCAGCAAAGCGGCGGCAGGTTCCAATCAGCCCCAGCATTTT	NA	16	TRBJ1-5	NA	TRBV21-1
CAWSVRGGRSGYTF	TGTGCCTGGAGTGTACGGGGCGGCAGAAGCGGCTACACCTTC	NA	14	TRBJ1-2	NA	TRBV30
CASSQDRTLNTEAFF	TGCGCCAGCAGCCAAGACAGGACTCTTAACACTGAAGCTTTCTTT	NA	15	TRBJ1-1	NA	TRBV4-3
CASSRGDAGANVLTF	TGCGCCAGCAGCAGGGGAGACGCTGGGGCCAACGTCCTGACTTTC	NA	15	TRBJ2-6	few	TRBV5-1
CASSLGLAGEETQYF	TGTGCCAGCAGCTTGGGACTAGCGGGAGAAGAGACCCAGTACTTC	TRBD2	15	TRBJ2-5	many	TRBV5-4
CASSDDFSTDTQYF	TGTGCCAGCAGCGATGACTTCAGCACAGATACGCAGTATTTT	NA	14	TRBJ2-3	NA	TRBV2
CASSTPGANYGYTF	TGTGCCAGCAGCACCCCGGGAGCGAACTATGGCTACACCTTC	NA	14	TRBJ1-2	few	TRBV5-6